This TCR beta chain comes out of a study of shared clonotypes between healthy human individuals. General study results and limits: How much donors shared clonotypes was expected to be affected by sequencing depth.

CD8 cells regarded as naive lacked CD45RO, were positively chosen for CCR7, and omitted terminally differentiated effector memory CD45RA+ cells. Samples underwent the assay at deep level. For sorted subsets, approximately 180 ng DNA per replicate equaled approximately 32,000 T cell genomes. Methods used by the authors: Filtering differed, since immunoSEQ gave only junction sequences and no quality scores. Produced via immunoSEQ multiplex PCR; TCRdb's table is partial and in-frame only. The V and J calls and the clone size are those of that table, but D and trimming were determined from the DNA. The sample includes about 2 million clones, just under 95% of them seen just once. Details on this clone: What it recognizes is unknown. Other DNA sequences in this specimen translate into the identical CDR3.

Trimming left V 0 bases short and J 0 bases short, with 6 bases between. The germline V gene has CDR1 SGDLS and CDR2 YYNGEE. CDR3 length: 14 residues. Sequencing input: naive CD8+ T cells sorted from blood. This receptor was obtained from a man aged 18 to 29 in good health. This chain links TRBV9 with TRBJ1-2; no reliable D call. The CDR3: CASSVGGPNYGYTF. In DNA, the CDR3 is TGTGCCAGCAGCGTAGGCGGCCCTAACTATGGCTACACCTTC.